Included here is one T cell receptor (beta chain) sequence, with context. The data were obtained in a study of blood T cell repertoires in COVID-19. This table comes from immunoSEQ multiplex PCR, and its TCRdb copy is limited to in-frame clones, with some not included. The table has 250,000 or so clones, around 90% seen once; the top ten hold 2.1%. The trim removed 0 bases at V and 8 bases at J, leaving 16 bases unmatched. The CDR3 covers 18 residues. Germline V gives CDR1 MNHEY, CDR2 SVGEGT. Sequenced: peripheral blood. V and J are TRBV6-2 or TRBV6-3 and TRBJ1-2, with 9 nucleotides matching TRBD1. The TCR was taken from a woman aged 55-69 years with COVID-19, enrolled during active disease. CDR3 residues: CASSYSKGQGLSFRGYTF. The CDR3 DNA reads TGTGCCAGCAGTTACTCGAAGGGACAGGGCCTCTCCTTTCGCGGCTACACCTTC.